The next 27 T cell receptor beta chains were all read from a single sample in a study of blood T cell repertoires in COVID-19. The protocol was immunoSEQ multiplex PCR, while the TCRdb copy is restricted to in-frame clones and leaves out a portion. The repertoire includes tens of thousands of clones, 80% of them detected once, and around 5.2% sits in the top ten. Sequences were obtained from peripheral blood. The receptors stem from a woman in her 70s with acute or convalescent COVID-19.

The chain combines TRBV6-2 or TRBV6-3 with TRBJ1-2; no firm D call. CDR3 length: 11 amino acids. Germline loops: CDR1 MNHEY, CDR2 SVGEGT. V was clipped by 4 bases and J by 4 bases, with 4 bases between them. The CDR3: CASSSLYGYTF. CDR3 DNA: TGTGCCAGCAGTTCCCTCTATGGCTACACCTTC.

The genes are TRBV6-2 or TRBV6-3 and TRBJ1-5; no reliable D call. In germline, CDR1 is MNHEY, CDR2 SVGEGT. The V and J ends lost 5 bases and 1 base respectively, with 12 bases between them. This CDR3 is built from 15 residues. The CDR3 DNA is TGTGCCAGCAGTGCCGGGGTAATGAGCAATCAGCCCCAGCATTTT. It is translated as CASSAGVMSNQPQHF.

Here the CDR3 reads CASSPLARAHTEAFF. The DNA of the CDR3 is TGTGCCAGCAGCCCCTTAGCCAGGGCCCACACTGAAGCTTTCTTT. The chain uses TRBV7-9 and TRBJ1-1; possibly TRBD1 for D (5 bases). The CDR3 sequence is 15 residues long. The germline V gene encodes CDR1 SEHNR and CDR2 FQNEAQ (reference sequence). Between the trimmed V and J ends, which lost 5 bases and 3 bases, there was a span of 16 bases.

The genes are TRBV7-9 and TRBJ2-7, with TRBD1 matching over 9 bases. Germline lookup yields CDR1 SEHNR and CDR2 FQNEAQ (reference sequence). With V trimmed by 5 bases and J by 5 bases, 4 bases remained unmatched. The CDR3 runs 13 residues. CDR3 bases: TGTGCCAGCAGCCAGGACAGGGGCCACGAGCAGTACTTC. As protein: CASSQDRGHEQYF. Variable domain in full (rest from reference TRBV7-9 and TRBJ2-7): DTGVSQNPRHKITKRGQNVTFRCDPISEHNRLYWYRQTLGQGPEFLTYFQNEAQLEKSRLLSDRFSAERPKGSFSTLEIQRTEQGDSAMYLCASSQDRGHEQYFGPGTRLTVT.

This clone was observed a single time. This chain joins TRBV19 and TRBJ1-1; D possibly corresponds to TRBD1 (5 bases). V lost 3 bases to trimming and J lost 6 bases, with 11 bases between them. The CDR3 length is 13 residues. Germline V gene sequence: CDR1 LNHDA, CDR2 SQIVND (reference sequence). The chain's CDR3 is CASSITGTSEAFF. The CDR3 nucleotides are TGTGCCAGTAGTATTACAGGTACCTCTGAAGCTTTCTTT.

J is TRBJ2-7 and V is TRBV13, with a weak D call TRBD2 (5 bases). V was shortened by 0 bases and J by 12 bases, with 15 bases between the two germline ends. The V gene's germline CDR1 is PRHDT and CDR2 FYEKMQ (reference sequence). The CDR3 loop spans 13 amino acids. In DNA, the CDR3 is TGTGCCAGCAGCTTAGGGGAAAGAGGGATGCTGTACTTC. Translating gives CASSLGERGMLYF.

The chain is built from TRBV3-1 (or the pseudogene TRBV3-2) and TRBJ1-1; D might be TRBD1 (5 bases). The CDR3 is made up of 18 amino acids. The V end was cut by 0 bases, the J end by 0 bases, with 17 bases between. Germline lookup yields CDR1 LGHDT and CDR2 YNNKEL (reference sequence). The CDR3 spells CASSQDYGRQGMNTEAFF. The DNA of the CDR3 is TGTGCCAGCAGCCAAGATTATGGGAGGCAGGGAATGAACACTGAAGCTTTCTTT.

The V gene is TRBV7-9, the J gene TRBJ1-1, with D maybe TRBD1 (6 bases). V was clipped by 5 bases and J by 0 bases, with 13 bases between them. The CDR3 is 15 residues long. Looked up from germline, CDR1 is SEHNR and CDR2 is FQNEAQ (reference sequence). CDR3 loop: CASSPRTDLNTEAFF. The CDR3, as DNA: TGTGCCAGCAGCCCGCGGACAGACTTGAACACTGAAGCTTTCTTT.

The chain couples TRBV2 to TRBJ1-1, with TRBD1 matching over 9 bases. V shed 4 bases and J 3 bases; nucleotides not matched to a gene: 0. The CDR3 has 13 amino acids. The germline gives CDR1 SNHLY, CDR2 FYNNEI. In nucleotides, the CDR3 is TGTGCCAGCAGTGGACAGGGGGACACTGAAGCTTTCTTT. Its protein product is CASSGQGDTEAFF.

The chain links TRBV6-5 to TRBJ1-4, with D tentatively TRBD1 (5 bases). V lost 2 bases to trimming and J lost 3 bases, with 10 bases between them. The CDR3 has 15 amino acids. CDR1 is MNHEY and CDR2 is SVGAGI in the germline V gene. The CDR3 sequence is CASSYQGLANEKLFF. The CDR3 DNA reads as TGTGCCAGCAGTTACCAGGGTCTGGCTAATGAAAAACTGTTTTTT.

The chain has TRBV7-9 and TRBJ1-1, with D tentatively TRBD1 (5 bases). V lost 7 bases and J 1 base, leaving 10 bases between the germline ends. The CDR3 covers 13 residues. The germline gives CDR1 SEHNR, CDR2 FQNEAQ (reference sequence). The CDR3 loop reads CASTRQRNTEAFF. The CDR3 nucleotides read TGTGCCAGCACCAGACAGAGGAACACTGAAGCTTTCTTT.

The CDR3 bases are TGTGCCAGCAGTTTACAGGGGTATGGCTACACCTTC. Protein product: CASSLQGYGYTF. The chain couples TRBV25-1 to TRBJ1-2; 7 bases agree with TRBD1. The V segment lost 5 bases and the J segment 5 bases; nucleotides outside the gene matches: 2. Looked up from germline, CDR1 is MGHDK and CDR2 is SYGVNS. CDR3 length equals 12 residues.

V is TRBV6-2 or TRBV6-3 and J is TRBJ1-2; D remains unclear. Germline V gene data show CDR1 as MNHEY and CDR2 as SVGEGT. Trimming removed 5 bases from V and 1 base from J, with 23 bases in between. The CDR3 is 18 residues long. This CDR3 is CASSLHQPTDKFNYGYTF. The CDR3 DNA reads as TGTGCCAGCAGTCTCCACCAACCAACCGACAAATTTAACTATGGCTACACCTTC.

This rearrangement joins TRBV6-6 to TRBJ1-4, with D possibly TRBD1 on 5 matching bases. This CDR3 is built from 15 residues. CDR1 and CDR2 from the germline V gene are MNHNY and SVGAGI (reference sequence). V was shortened by 8 bases and J by 7 bases, with 20 bases between the two germline ends. The CDR3 sequence: CASGETKRGGEKLFF. CDR3 DNA sequence: TGTGCCAGCGGGGAGACTAAGCGGGGGGGTGAAAAACTGTTTTTT.

This clone was counted once. The chain couples TRBV11-3 to TRBJ1-1; D remains unclear. Germline V lookup: CDR1 SGHNT, CDR2 YENEEA. V was pared by 4 bases and J by 0 bases, with 9 bases between. This CDR3 contains 14 residues. DNA of the CDR3: TGTGCCAGCAGCTATCGCGCGTTGAACACTGAAGCTTTCTTT. Its translation is CASSYRALNTEAFF.

This chain joins TRBV5-6 and TRBJ2-3, with 7 bases identical to TRBD2. Trimming removed 4 bases from V and 1 base from J; junction bases left unmatched: 9. The CDR3 has 16 amino acids. Germline CDR1 SGHDT, CDR2 YYEEEE. The CDR3 region has the DNA TGTGCCAGCAGCCTAAGGGGCGCGGGGGGCACAGATACGCAGTATTTT. The encoded protein is CASSLRGAGGTDTQYF.

The chain has TRBV7-2 and TRBJ2-3, with D possibly TRBD2 on 6 matching bases. CDR3 length: 14 amino acids. Trimming shortened V by 7 bases and J by 3 bases, and 14 bases separated the two germline ends. The V gene's germline CDR1 is SGHTA and CDR2 FQGNSA. CDR3 in amino acids: CASTEFGGTDTQYF. The CDR3 DNA reads TGTGCCAGCACTGAGTTTGGGGGGACAGATACGCAGTATTTT.

The gene calls are TRBV19 and TRBJ2-5, with TRBD1 identical over 7 bases. This CDR3 is built from 14 residues. V lost 10 bases to trimming and J lost 2 bases; unmatched junction nucleotides: 10. CDR1 is LNHDA, CDR2 SQIVND, per germline (reference sequence). The DNA for the CDR3 is TGTGCCACCTCAATCGGGACAGCTCAAGAGACCCAGTACTTC. Residues: CATSIGTAQETQYF.

About this clone: Other DNA sequences in the same sample also yield this CDR3. The chain uses TRBV5-1 and TRBJ1-1, with D possibly being TRBD1 (5 bases). The V gene's germline CDR1 is SGHRS and CDR2 YFSETQ. The CDR3 is 13 residues long. V lost 2 bases and J 1 base, leaving 6 bases between the germline ends. CDR3 in amino acids: CASSFGGNTEAFF. Here the CDR3 DNA reads TGCGCCAGCAGCTTCGGGGGGAACACTGAAGCTTTCTTT.

This clone was found a few times. This chain joins TRBV6-2 or TRBV6-3 and TRBJ1-2, with D possibly matching TRBD1 (5 bases). CDR1 is MNHEY and CDR2 is SVGEGT in the germline V gene. Trimming cost V 2 bases and J 3 bases, with 19 bases left between them. This CDR3 spans 17 amino acids. The CDR3 protein is CASSYLAGPTGDYGYTF. The CDR3 coding sequence is TGTGCCAGCAGTTACCTCGCAGGACCAACGGGGGACTATGGCTACACCTTC.

V and J are TRBV6-1 and TRBJ2-7, with TRBD1 identical over 8 bases. Germline loops: CDR1 MNHNS, CDR2 SASEGT. The CDR3 is 15 amino acids. The J segment lost 3 bases and the V segment lost 3 bases, leaving 7 bases of the junction unmatched. The CDR3 region has the DNA TGTGCCAGCAGTGAGGCCGGGACAGGTCTCTACGAGCAGTACTTC. Translation: CASSEAGTGLYEQYF.

The rearrangement joins TRBV19 to TRBJ2-5, with a possible D match to TRBD1 (6 bases). The CDR3 length is 15 residues. Per the germline V gene, CDR1 is LNHDA and CDR2 is SQIVND (reference sequence). V dropped 3 bases and J dropped 5 bases, with 16 bases sitting between them. The CDR3 loop reads CASSIHRAKWETQYF. As DNA, the CDR3 is TGTGCCAGTAGTATCCACAGGGCAAAGTGGGAGACCCAGTACTTC.

The rearrangement joins TRBV14 to TRBJ1-3; 8 nucleotides agree with TRBD1. Trimming cost V 0 bases and J 0 bases; bases outside gene matches: 16. From germline, CDR1 is SGHDN and CDR2 FVKESK. This CDR3 spans 21 amino acids. For the CDR3, the DNA is TGTGCCAGCAGCCAAGACCATGGGGACAGGTCGCCCTACAGCTCTGGAAACACCATATATTTT. As protein: CASSQDHGDRSPYSSGNTIYF. The full variable domain, its missing parts supplied by reference TRBV14 and TRBJ1-3, is EAGVTQFPSHSVIEKGQTVTLRCDPISGHDNLYWYRRVMGKEIKFLLHFVKESKQDESGMPNNRFLAERTGGTYSTLKVQPAELEDSGVYFCASSQDHGDRSPYSSGNTIYFGEGSWLTVV.

The V gene is TRBV6-5, the J gene TRBJ2-7; 7 positions agree with TRBD2. The CDR3 sequence is 14 residues long. V trimming: 2 bases; J trimming: 2 bases; junction bases outside the gene matches: 3. The V gene's germline CDR1 is MNHEY and CDR2 SVGAGI. The CDR3 sequence: CASSYAGEPYEQYF. The CDR3 bases are TGTGCCAGCAGTTACGCGGGAGAGCCCTACGAGCAGTACTTC.

The rearrangement links TRBV5-5 to TRBJ1-1, with unresolved D. V lost 4 bases to trimming and J lost 5 bases, with 12 bases between them. The CDR3 runs to 13 residues. The germline gives CDR1 SGHKS, CDR2 YYEKEE (reference sequence). CDR3 nucleotide sequence: TGTGCCAGCAGCCCTATGCTCGGTACTGAAGCTTTCTTT. It specifies CASSPMLGTEAFF.

This chain uses TRBV11-3 with TRBJ2-1, with TRBD2 identical over 12 bases. The V segment lost 5 bases and the J segment 4 bases; nucleotides outside the gene matches: 3. CDR3 size: 15 residues. Germline V gene data show CDR1 as SGHNT and CDR2 as YENEEA. In DNA, the CDR3 is TGTGCCAGCAGCCCTAGCGGGGGGGCATACAATGAGCAGTTCTTC. It is translated as CASSPSGGAYNEQFF.

The chain recombines TRBV7-3 with TRBJ2-5; 15 nucleotides agree with TRBD2. This CDR3 contains 18 residues. Germline V gene lookup returns CDR1 SGHTA and CDR2 FQGTGA. Germline trimming cut 5 bases from V and 2 bases from J; bases unmatched to any gene: 9. The CDR3 reads CASSAGTSGGLVQETQYF. The CDR3 DNA follows: TGTGCCAGCAGCGCCGGGACTAGCGGGGGGCTTGTTCAAGAGACCCAGTACTTC. The variable domain in full, completed from reference TRBV7-3 and TRBJ2-5, reads GAGVSQTPSNKVTEKGKYVELRCDPISGHTALYWYRQSLGQGPEFLIYFQGTGAADDSGLPNDRFFAVRPEGSVSTLKIQRTERGDSAVYLCASSAGTSGGLVQETQYFGPGTRLLVL.